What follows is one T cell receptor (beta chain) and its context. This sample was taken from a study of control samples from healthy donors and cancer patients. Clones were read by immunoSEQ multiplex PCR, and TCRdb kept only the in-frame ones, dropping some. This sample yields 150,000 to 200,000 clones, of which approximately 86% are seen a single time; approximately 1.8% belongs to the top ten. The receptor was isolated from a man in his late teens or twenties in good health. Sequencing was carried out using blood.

The CDR3 DNA is TGTGCCAGCAGCCAAAGGCAGCATCAGCCCCAGCATTTT. Translation: CASSQRQHQPQHF. The rearrangement uses TRBV4-2 and TRBJ1-5; D unresolved. The V end lost 2 bases, the J end lost 5 bases, and 7 bases lay between the germline ends. This CDR3 contains 13 residues. Germline V gene lookup returns CDR1 LGHNA and CDR2 YNFKEQ.